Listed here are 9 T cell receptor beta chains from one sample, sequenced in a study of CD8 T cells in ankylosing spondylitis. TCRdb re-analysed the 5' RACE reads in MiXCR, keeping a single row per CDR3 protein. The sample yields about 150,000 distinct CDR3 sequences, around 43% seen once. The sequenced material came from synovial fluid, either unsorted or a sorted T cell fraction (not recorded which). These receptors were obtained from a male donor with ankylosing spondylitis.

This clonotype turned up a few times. The CDR3 loop is CSATPYRGLSPLHF. CDR3 DNA sequence: TGCAGTGCAACCCCTTACAGGGGTTTGTCACCCCTCCACTTT. The chain employs TRBV20-1 and TRBJ1-6, with TRBD1 identical over 7 bases. The germline CDR1 and CDR2 sequences are DFQATT and SNEGSKA (reference sequence). The trim removed 6 bases at V and 10 bases at J, leaving 12 bases unmatched. This CDR3 is built from 14 residues.

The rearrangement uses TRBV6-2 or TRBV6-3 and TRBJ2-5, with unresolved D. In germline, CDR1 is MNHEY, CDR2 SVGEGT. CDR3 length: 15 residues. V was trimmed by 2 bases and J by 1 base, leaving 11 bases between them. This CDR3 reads CASSYDRDIQETQYF. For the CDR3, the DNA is TGTGCCAGCAGTTACGATCGTGACATCCAAGAGACCCAGTACTTC.

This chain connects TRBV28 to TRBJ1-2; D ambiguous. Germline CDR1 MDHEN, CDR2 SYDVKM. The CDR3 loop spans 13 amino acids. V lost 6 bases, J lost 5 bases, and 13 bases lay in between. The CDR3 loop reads CASSGDVGYGYTF. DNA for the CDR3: TGTGCCAGCAGCGGCGACGTGGGGTATGGCTACACCTTC.

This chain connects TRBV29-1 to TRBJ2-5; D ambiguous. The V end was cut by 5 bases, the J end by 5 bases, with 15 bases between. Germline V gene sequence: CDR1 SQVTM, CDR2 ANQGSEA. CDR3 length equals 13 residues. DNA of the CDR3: TGCAGCGTTACCCCCGTCGCATGGGAGACCCAGTACTTC. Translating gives CSVTPVAWETQYF.

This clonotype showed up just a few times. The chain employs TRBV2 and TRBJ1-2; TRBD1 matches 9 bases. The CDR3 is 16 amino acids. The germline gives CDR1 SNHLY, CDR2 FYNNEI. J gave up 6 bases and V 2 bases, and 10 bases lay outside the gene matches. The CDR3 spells CASSEWTLDRGDGYTF. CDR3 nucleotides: TGTGCCAGCAGTGAATGGACCCTGGACAGGGGAGATGGCTACACCTTC.

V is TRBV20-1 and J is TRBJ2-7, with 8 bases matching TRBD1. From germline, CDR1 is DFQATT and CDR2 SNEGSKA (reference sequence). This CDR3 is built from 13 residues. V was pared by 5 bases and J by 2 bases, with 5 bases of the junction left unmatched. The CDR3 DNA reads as TGCAGTGCTCTGGACAGGGAAGCCTACGAGCAGTACTTC. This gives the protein CSALDREAYEQYF.

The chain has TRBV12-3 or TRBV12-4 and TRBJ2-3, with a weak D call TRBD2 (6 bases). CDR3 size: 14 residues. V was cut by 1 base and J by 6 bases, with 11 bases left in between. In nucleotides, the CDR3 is TGTGCCAGCAGTTTAGAACTAGCATTGGATACGCAGTATTTT. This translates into CASSLELALDTQYF.

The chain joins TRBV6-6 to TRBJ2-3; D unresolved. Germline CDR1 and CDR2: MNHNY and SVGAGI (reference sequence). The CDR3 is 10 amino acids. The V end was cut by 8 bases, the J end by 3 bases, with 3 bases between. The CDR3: CASGTDTQYF. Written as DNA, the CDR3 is TGTGCCAGCGGTACAGATACGCAGTATTTT.

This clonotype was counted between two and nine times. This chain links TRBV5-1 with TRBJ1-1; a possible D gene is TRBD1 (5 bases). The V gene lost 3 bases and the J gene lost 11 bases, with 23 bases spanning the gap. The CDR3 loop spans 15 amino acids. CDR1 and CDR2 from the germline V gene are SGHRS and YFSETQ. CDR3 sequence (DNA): TGCGCCAGCAGCTGGGGGGGACTGGCTTCACGGCTCGCTTTCTTT. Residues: CASSWGGLASRLAFF.